This TCR beta chain was found in a study of CXCR3-negative and CXCR3-positive naive CD8 T cells. Study details: The total count of TRB reads reached around 140 million, and each library contributed about 1.5 +/- 0.3 million.

Cells that were CD45RO-CCR7+CD27+CD95- constituted naive CD8+ T cells. The authors prepared UMI-labeled TRB cDNA libraries by 5' RACE. TCRdb re-called the 5' RACE reads and gives one entry per CDR3 protein, without DNA. The sample table sets out more than 100,000 distinct CDR3 sequences. A word on this clonotype: What it recognizes is unknown.

The study's findings and limits: Compared with CXCR3-negative naive cells, CXCR3-positive naive cells showed more hydrophobic TRB CDR3s. The study found comparably high diversity in both naive subsets and much lower diversity in memory CD8+ cells. Naive subsets showed comparable surface CD5, and TCR interaction strength was also inferred from TRB CDR3 physicochemistry.

Per the germline V gene, CDR1 is SQVTM and CDR2 is ANQGSEA. CDR3 length: 13 residues. The TCR originated in a human donor in good health. Some clones in this sample may be carry-over from other donors' samples. The chain joins TRBV29-1 to TRBJ2-7; the TCRdb call, TRBD1, lacks DNA for checking. Sequenced sample: naive CXCR3+ CD8+ T cells from blood. This sample's subset: CD45RO-CCR7+CD27+CD95- naive CD8+ T cells expressing CXCR3 (TNR3+). The CDR3 loop reads CSVMRGASYEQYF.